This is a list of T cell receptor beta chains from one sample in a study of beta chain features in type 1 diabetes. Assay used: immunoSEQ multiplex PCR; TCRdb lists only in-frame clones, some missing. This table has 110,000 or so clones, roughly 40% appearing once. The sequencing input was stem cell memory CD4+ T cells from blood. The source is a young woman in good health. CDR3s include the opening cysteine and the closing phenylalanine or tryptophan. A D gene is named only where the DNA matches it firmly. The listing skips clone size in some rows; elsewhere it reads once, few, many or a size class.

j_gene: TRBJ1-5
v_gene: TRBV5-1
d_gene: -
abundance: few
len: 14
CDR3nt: TGCGCCAGCAGCTTGGAGGGGCGCGATCAGCCCCAGCATTTT
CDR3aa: CASSLEGRDQPQHF

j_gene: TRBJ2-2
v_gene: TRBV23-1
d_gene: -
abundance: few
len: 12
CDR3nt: TGCGCCAGCGGAACAGGGCCCGGGGAGCTGTTTTTT
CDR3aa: CASGTGPGELFF

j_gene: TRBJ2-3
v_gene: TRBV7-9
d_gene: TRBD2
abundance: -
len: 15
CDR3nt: TGTGCCAGCAGCGTTAGCGGGGGCTCCGGAGATACGCAGTATTTT
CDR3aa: CASSVSGGSGDTQYF

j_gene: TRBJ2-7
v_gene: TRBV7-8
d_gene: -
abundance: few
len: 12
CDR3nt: TGTGCCAGCAGCTTGGGGGCTCTCGAGCAGTACTTC
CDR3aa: CASSLGALEQYF

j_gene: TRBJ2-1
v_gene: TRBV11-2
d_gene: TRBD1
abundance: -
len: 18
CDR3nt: TGTGCCAGCACCCCGGGGGAAGCGGGGACAGGGGGCTGCGATGAGCAGTTCTTC
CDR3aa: CASTPGEAGTGGCDEQFF

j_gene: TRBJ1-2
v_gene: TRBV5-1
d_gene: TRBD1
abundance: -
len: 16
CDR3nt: TGCGCCAGCAGCATATCCTTTACCGGGACAGGGTCCGGCTACACCTTC
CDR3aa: CASSISFTGTGSGYTF

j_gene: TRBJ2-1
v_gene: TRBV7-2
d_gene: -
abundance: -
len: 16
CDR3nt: TGTGCCAGCAGCTTATTCGGGGAAAAATGGGCTAGTGAGCAGTTCTTC
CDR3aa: CASSLFGEKWASEQFF

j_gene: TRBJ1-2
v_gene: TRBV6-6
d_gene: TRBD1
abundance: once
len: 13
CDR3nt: TGTGCCAGCAGCCCTGGGACAGGGGTTTGCTACACCTTC
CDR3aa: CASSPGTGVCYTF

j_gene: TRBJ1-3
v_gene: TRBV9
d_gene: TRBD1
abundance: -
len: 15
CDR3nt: TGTGCCAGCAGCCTTGGACAGGGACTTGGAAACACCATATATTTT
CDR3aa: CASSLGQGLGNTIYF

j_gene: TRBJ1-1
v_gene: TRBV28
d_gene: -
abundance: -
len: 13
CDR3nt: TGTGCCAGCAGTTTATGGTCTAACTTAATAGCTTTCTTT
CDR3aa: CASSLWSNLIAFF

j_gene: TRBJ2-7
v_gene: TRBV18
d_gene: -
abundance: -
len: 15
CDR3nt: TGTGCCAGCTCACCTTTTCCTTTCAGCTCCTACGAGCAGTACTTC
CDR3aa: CASSPFPFSSYEQYF

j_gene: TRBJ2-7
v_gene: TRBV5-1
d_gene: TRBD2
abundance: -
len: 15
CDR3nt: TGCGCCAGCAGCCGACTAGCGGGGGGACCCTACGAGCAGTACTTC
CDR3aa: CASSRLAGGPYEQYF

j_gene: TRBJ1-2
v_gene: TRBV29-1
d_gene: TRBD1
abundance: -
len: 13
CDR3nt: TGCAGCGCCAGGGACAGCACTAACTATGGCTACACCTTC
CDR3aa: CSARDSTNYGYTF

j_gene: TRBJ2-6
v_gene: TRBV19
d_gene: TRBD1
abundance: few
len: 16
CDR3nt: TGTGCCAGCTCTTCGGGACAGTACTCTGGGGCCAACGTCCTGACTTTC
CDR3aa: CASSSGQYSGANVLTF

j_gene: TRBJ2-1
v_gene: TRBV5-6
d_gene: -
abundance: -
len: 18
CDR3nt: TGTGCCAGCAGCTTGATTGTCGGAGAGGTAAGCTCCTACAATGAGCAGTTCTTC
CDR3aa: CASSLIVGEVSSYNEQFF

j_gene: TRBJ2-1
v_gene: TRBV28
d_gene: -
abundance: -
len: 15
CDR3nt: TGTGCCAGCAGTTACCCCGGACAGCGGACTAATGAGCAGTTCTTC
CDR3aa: CASSYPGQRTNEQFF

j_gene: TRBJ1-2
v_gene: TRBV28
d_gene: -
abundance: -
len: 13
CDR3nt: TGTGCCAGCAGTCCAACTCCTAACTATGGCTACACCTTC
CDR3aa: CASSPTPNYGYTF

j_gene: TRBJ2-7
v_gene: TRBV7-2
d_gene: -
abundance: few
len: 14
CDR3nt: TGTGCCAGCAGCTCCGGACTGCAGGCTTACGAGCAGTACTTC
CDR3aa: CASSSGLQAYEQYF

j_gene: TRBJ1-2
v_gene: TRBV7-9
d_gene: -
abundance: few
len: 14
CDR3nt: TGTGCCAGCAGCAGGGGAACAGCTAACTATGGCTACACCTTC
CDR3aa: CASSRGTANYGYTF

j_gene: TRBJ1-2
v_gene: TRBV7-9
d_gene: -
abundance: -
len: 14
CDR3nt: TGTGCCAGCAGCGTTTGGGGGGAGGACTATGGCTACACCTTC
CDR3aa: CASSVWGEDYGYTF

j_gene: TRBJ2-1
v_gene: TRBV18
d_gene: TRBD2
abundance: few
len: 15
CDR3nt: TGTGCCAGCTCATCACTAGCGGGAGGGTACAATGAGCAGTTCTTC
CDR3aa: CASSSLAGGYNEQFF

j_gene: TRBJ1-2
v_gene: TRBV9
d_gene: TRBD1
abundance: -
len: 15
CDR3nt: TGTGCCAGCAGCCCGCCGGGGCAGGGGGTAGTTGGCTACACCTTC
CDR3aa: CASSPPGQGVVGYTF

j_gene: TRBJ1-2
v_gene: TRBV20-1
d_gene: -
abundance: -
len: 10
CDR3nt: TGCAGTGCCGGGAGGGGGGGCTACACCTTC
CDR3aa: CSAGRGGYTF

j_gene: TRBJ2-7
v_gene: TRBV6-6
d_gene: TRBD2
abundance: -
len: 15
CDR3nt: TGTGCCAGCAGAGCAACTAGCGGGGGGCTCTACGAGCAGTACTTC
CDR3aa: CASRATSGGLYEQYF

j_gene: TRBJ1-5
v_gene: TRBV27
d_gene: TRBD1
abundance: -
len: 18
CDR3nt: TGTGCCAGCAGTTTATTAGGGACAGGGGGCGCCCAGAGGCAGCCCCAGCATTTT
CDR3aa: CASSLLGTGGAQRQPQHF

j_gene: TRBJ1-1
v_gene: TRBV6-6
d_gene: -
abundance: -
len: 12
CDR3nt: TGTGCCAGCAGTTCCGGACTCACTGAAGCTTTCTTT
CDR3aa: CASSSGLTEAFF

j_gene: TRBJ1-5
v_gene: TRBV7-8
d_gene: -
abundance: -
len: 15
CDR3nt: TGTGCCAGCGGCGGAGGGGTATTCGGGAATCAGCCCCAGCATTTT
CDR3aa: CASGGGVFGNQPQHF

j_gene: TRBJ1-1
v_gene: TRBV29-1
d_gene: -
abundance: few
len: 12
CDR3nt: TGCAGCGTCGACCGGGGGAACGGTGAAGCTTTCTTT
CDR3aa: CSVDRGNGEAFF

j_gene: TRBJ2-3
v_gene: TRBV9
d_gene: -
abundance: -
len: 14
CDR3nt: TGTGCCAGCAGCGTAGTAGCTGCAAGAGATACGCAGTATTTT
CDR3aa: CASSVVAARDTQYF

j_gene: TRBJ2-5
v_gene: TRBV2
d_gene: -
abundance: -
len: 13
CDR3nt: TGTGCCAGCGGAACGGGTCCCCAAGAGACCCAGTACTTC
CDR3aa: CASGTGPQETQYF

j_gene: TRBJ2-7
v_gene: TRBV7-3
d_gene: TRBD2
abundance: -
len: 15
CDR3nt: TGTGCCAGCAGGGTTACTAGCGGGAGTTTCTACGAGCAGTACTTC
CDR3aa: CASRVTSGSFYEQYF